A single T cell receptor (beta chain) is shown here with its context. Its antigen is currently unknown. This entry comes from a study of beta chain features in type 1 diabetes. All of the isolated RNA was reverse transcribed, so expressed TCRB transcripts were sequenced. The repertoire was sequenced with immunoSEQ multiplex PCR; TCRdb's copy has only in-frame clones and lacks some. This sample carries 300,000 to 350,000 clones, 9.3% of them seen once, and the ten largest clones take about 1%. The germline V gene encodes CDR1 KGHSH and CDR2 LQKENI. V gave up 3 bases and J gave up 11 bases; unmatched junction bases: 9. The CDR3 is 14 amino acids. Study-level points and caveats: In all four CD4+ subsets, TCRB CDR3 length was significantly, moderately reduced in type 1 diabetes.

This TCR came from a man between 25 and 39 years old with type 1 diabetes. The sequenced material came from central memory CD4+ T cells from blood. The rearrangement links TRBV18 to TRBJ2-3, with 9 bases matching TRBD1. The CDR3 coding sequence is TGTGCCAGCTCACCGTCCCGGGACAGGGCAGAGCAGTATTTT. It translates to CASSPSRDRAEQYF.